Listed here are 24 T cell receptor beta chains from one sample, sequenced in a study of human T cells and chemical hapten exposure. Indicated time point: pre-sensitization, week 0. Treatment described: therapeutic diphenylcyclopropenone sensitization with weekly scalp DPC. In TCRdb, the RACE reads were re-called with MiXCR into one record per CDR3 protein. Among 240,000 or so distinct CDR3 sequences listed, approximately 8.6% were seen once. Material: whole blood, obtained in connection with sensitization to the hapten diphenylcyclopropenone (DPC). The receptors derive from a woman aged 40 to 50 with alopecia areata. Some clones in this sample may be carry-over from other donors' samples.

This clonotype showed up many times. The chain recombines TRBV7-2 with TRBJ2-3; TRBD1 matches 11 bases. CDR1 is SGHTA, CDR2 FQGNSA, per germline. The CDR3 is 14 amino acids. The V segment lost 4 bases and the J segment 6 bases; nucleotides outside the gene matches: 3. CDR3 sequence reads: CASSSGQGADTQYF. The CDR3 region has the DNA TGTGCCAGCAGCTCCGGACAGGGGGCCGATACGCAGTATTTT.

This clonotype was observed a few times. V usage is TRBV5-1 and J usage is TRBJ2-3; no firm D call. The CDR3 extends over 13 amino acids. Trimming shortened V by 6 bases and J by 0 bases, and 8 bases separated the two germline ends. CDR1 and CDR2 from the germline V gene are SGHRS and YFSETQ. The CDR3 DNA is TGCGCCAGCATGTGGGAAAGCACAGATACGCAGTATTTT. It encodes CASMWESTDTQYF.

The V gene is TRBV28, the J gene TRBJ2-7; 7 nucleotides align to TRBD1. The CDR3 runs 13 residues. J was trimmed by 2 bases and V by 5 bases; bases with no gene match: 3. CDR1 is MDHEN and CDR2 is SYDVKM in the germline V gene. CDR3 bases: TGTGCCAGCAGTGGACAGGCGACCTACGAGCAGTACTTC. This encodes CASSGQATYEQYF.

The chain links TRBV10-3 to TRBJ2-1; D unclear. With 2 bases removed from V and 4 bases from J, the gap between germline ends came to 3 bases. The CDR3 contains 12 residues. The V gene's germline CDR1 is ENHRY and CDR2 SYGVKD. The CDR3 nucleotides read TGTGCCATCAGTGAGGGATACAATGAGCAGTTCTTC. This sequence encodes CAISEGYNEQFF.

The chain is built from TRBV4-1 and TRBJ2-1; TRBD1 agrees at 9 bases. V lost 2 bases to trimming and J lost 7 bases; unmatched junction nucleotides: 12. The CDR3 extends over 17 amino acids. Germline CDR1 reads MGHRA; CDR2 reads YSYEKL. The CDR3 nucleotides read TGCGCCAGCAGCCAATCGTGGTTGGGGACAGGGATGAATGAGCAGTTCTTC. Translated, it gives CASSQSWLGTGMNEQFF.

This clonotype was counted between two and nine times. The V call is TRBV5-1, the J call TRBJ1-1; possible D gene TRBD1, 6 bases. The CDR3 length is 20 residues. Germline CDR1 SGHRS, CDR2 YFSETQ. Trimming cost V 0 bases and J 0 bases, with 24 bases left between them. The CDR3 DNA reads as TGCGCCAGCAGCTTGGAGGGCCTCGGACAGAAGAGGAGAATGAACACTGAAGCTTTCTTT. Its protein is CASSLEGLGQKRRMNTEAFF.

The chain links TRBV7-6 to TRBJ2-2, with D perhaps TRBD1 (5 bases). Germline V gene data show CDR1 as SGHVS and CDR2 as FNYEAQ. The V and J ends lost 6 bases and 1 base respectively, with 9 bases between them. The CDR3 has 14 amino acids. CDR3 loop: CASRDRGNTGELFF. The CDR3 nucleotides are TGTGCCAGCAGGGATAGGGGGAACACCGGGGAGCTGTTTTTT.

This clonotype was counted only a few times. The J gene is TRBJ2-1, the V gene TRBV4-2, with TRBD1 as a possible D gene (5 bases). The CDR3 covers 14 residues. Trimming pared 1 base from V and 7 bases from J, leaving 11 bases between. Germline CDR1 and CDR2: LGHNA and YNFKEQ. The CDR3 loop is CASSQGMSGNEQFF. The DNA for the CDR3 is TGTGCCAGCAGCCAAGGCATGTCAGGGAATGAGCAGTTCTTC.

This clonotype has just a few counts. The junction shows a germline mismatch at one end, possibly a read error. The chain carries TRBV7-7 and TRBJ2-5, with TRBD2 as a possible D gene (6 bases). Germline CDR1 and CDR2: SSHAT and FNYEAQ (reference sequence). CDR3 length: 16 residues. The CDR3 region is CASSLGRLVARETQYF. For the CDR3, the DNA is TGTGCTAGCAGCTTAGGTCGACTAGTTGCTCGAGAGACCCAGTACTTC.

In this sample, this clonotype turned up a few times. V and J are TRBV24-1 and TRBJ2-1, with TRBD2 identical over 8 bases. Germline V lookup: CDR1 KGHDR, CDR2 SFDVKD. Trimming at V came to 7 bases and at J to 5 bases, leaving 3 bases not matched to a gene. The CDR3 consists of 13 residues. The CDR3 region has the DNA TGTGCCACCAGGAGCGGGGGTGACAATGAGCAGTTCTTC. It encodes CATRSGGDNEQFF.

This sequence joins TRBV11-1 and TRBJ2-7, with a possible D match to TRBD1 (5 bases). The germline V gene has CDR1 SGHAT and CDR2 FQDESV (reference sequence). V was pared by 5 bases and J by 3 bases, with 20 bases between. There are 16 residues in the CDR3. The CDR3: CASSPPRAGQFYEQYF. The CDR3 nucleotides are TGTGCCAGCAGCCCCCCCCGGGCAGGGCAATTCTACGAGCAGTACTTC.

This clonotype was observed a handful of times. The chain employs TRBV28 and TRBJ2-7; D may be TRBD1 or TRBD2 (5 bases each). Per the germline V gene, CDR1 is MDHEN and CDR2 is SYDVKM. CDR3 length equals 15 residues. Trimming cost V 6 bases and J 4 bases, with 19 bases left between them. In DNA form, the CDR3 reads TGTGCCAGCAGCCCCGGGACGGCGATCTCATACGAGCAGTACTTC. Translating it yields CASSPGTAISYEQYF.

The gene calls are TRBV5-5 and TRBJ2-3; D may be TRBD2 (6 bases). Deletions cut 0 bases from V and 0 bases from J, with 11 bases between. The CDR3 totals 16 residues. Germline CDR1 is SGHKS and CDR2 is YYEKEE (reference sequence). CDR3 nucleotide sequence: TGTGCCAGCAGCTTGGGGGCGGGAAAAAGCACAGATACGCAGTATTTT. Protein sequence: CASSLGAGKSTDTQYF.

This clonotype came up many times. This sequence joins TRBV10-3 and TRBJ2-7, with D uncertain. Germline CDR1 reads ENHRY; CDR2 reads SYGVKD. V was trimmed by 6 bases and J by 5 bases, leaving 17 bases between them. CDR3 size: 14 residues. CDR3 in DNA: TGTGCCATCAGCGGGCCTCCCGCGAAGAACGAGCAGTACTTC. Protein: CAISGPPAKNEQYF.

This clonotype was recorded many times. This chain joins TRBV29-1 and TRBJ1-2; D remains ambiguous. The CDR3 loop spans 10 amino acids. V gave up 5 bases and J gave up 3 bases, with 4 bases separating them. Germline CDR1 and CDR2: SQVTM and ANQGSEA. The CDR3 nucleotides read TGCAGCGTTACTGACTATGGCTACACCTTC. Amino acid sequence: CSVTDYGYTF.

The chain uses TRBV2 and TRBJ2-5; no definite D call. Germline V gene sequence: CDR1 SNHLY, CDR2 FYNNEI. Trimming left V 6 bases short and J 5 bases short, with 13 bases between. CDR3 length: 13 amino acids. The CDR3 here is CASSLTPVETQYF. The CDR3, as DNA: TGTGCCAGCAGCCTGACTCCGGTGGAGACCCAGTACTTC.

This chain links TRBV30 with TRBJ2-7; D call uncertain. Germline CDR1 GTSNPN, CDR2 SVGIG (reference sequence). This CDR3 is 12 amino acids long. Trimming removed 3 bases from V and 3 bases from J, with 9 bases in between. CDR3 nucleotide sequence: TGTGCCTGGAGCCCGCGAGGCTACGAGCAGTACTTC. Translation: CAWSPRGYEQYF.

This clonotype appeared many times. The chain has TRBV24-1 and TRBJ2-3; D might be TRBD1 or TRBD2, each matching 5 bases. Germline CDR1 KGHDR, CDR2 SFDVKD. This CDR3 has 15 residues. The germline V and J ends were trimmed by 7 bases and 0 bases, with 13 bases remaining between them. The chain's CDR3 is CATRGRDRSTDTQYF. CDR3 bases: TGTGCCACCAGAGGCCGGGACCGGAGCACAGATACGCAGTATTTT.

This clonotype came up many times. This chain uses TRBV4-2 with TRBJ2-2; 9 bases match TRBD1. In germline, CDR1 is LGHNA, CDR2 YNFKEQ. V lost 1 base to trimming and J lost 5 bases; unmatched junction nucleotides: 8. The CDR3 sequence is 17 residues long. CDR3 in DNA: TGTGCCAGCAGCCAAGTCGACAGGGGGGTCACGACCGGGGAGCTGTTTTTT. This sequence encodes CASSQVDRGVTTGELFF.

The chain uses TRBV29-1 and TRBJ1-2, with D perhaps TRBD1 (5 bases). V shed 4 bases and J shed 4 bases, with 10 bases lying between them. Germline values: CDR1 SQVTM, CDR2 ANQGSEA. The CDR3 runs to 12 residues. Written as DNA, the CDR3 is TGCAGCGTTGCAACAGGAATCTATGGCTACACCTTC. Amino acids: CSVATGIYGYTF.

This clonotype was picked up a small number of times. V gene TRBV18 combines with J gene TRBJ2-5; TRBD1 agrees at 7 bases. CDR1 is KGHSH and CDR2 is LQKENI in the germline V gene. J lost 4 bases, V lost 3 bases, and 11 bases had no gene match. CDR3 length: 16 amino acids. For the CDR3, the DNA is TGTGCCAGCTCACCCCGGACAGGACCCTGGGGAGAGACCCAGTACTTC. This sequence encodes CASSPRTGPWGETQYF.

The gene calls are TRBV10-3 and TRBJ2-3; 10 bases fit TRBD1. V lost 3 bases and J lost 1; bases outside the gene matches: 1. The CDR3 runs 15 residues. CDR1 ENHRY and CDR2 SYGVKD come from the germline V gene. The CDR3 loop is CAISEDRGRTDTQYF. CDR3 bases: TGTGCCATCAGTGAAGACAGGGGGCGCACAGATACGCAGTATTTT.

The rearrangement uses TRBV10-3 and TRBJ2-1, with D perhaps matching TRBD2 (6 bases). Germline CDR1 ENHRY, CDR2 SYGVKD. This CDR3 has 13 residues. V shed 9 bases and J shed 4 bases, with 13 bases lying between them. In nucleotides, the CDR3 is TGTGCCATATTCCGGGAGACATACAATGAGCAGTTCTTC. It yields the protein CAIFRETYNEQFF.

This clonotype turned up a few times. The CDR3 reads CASSPGQGAEAFF. The CDR3 nucleotides are TGTGCCAGCAGTCCGGGACAGGGGGCTGAAGCTTTCTTT. The chain links TRBV27 to TRBJ1-1; 11 positions match TRBD1. The CDR3 is 13 amino acids. Germline V gene lookup returns CDR1 MNHEY and CDR2 SMNVEV (reference sequence). The V gene end was trimmed by 5 bases and the J gene end by 6 bases; junction bases not matched to a gene: 2.